What follows is one T cell receptor beta chain and its context. What it binds is unknown. The data were produced by immunoSEQ multiplex PCR, yet TCRdb's version contains in-frame clones alone and is incomplete. The profile covers tens of thousands of clones, with approximately 88% appearing a single time and 2.1% taken by the ten largest. The data derive from a study of lymphopenia after photon versus proton radiotherapy. Study-wide findings and caveats: After the lymphocyte nadir, photon-treated repertoires showed oligoclonal expansion, especially of CD8+ Temra cells. Authors raise, but do not show, better survival with proton therapy. Relative stability marked proton patients; photon patients lost diversity and naive cells.

Germline V gene data show CDR1 as LNHNV and CDR2 as YYDKDF (reference sequence). The length of the CDR3 is 17 residues. V lost 3 bases and J lost 0, with 18 bases in between. The source was peripheral blood, collected from a patient treated with proton-based radiotherapy. This clonotype originated in a man aged 55-75 years with pancreatic cancer. The chain uses TRBV15 and TRBJ2-7; D is perhaps TRBD1 (8 bases). CDR3 DNA sequence: TGTGCCACCAGCAGGGGAGGGACAGGTGCCCGCTCCTACGAGCAGTACTTC. Protein sequence: CATSRGGTGARSYEQYF. Full variable domain (remainder filled in from reference TRBV15 and TRBJ2-7): DAMVIQNPRYQVTQFGKPVTLSCSQTLNHNVMYWYQQKSSQAPKLLFHYYDKDFNNEADTPDNFQSRRPNTSFCFLDIRSPGLGDTAMYLCATSRGGTGARSYEQYFGPGTRLTVT.